These 24 T cell receptor beta chains were all obtained from the same sample, sequenced in a study of HIV-infected patients and healthy controls. Alpha and beta constant-region primers primed reverse transcription of 500 to 550 ng RNA. Separate chain-specific third strand synthesis with multiplexing indices produced the alpha and beta libraries. TCRdb independently ran MiXCR on the 5' RACE reads; one entry per CDR3 protein. The sample comprises roughly 3,000 distinct CDR3 sequences, about a fifth of which are singletons, and around 31% rests with the top ten. Whole blood was used without fractionation, so all unsorted peripheral T cells were included. The input for sequencing was blood, taken before antiretroviral therapy. All receptors come from an adult with HIV infection.

This clonotype was recorded once. Given a much more abundant clone one base away, this may be a read error. The rearrangement joins TRBV7-2 to TRBJ1-3, with no clear D. Trimming shortened V by 5 bases and J by 3 bases, and 5 bases separated the two germline ends. Germline V gene data show CDR1 as SGHTA and CDR2 as FQGNSA. The CDR3 is 12 residues long. Here the CDR3 reads CASSLIGNTIYF. CDR3 sequence (DNA): TGTGCCAGCAGCCTCATTGGAAACACCATATATTTT.

This clonotype is medium-sized. The chain recombines TRBV7-2 with TRBJ2-1; perhaps TRBD2 as D (7 bases). Trimming cost V 5 bases and J 2 bases, with 19 bases left between them. Germline V gene sequence: CDR1 SGHTA, CDR2 FQGNSA. The CDR3 loop spans 17 amino acids. The CDR3 DNA sequence: TGTGCCAGCAGCGGAGGGGTTGTGGGGGGGCCCTACAATGAGCAGTTCTTC. It yields the protein CASSGGVVGGPYNEQFF.

V usage is TRBV6-1 and J usage is TRBJ1-3; D may be TRBD1 (6 bases). Germline CDR1 reads MNHNS; CDR2 reads SASEGT. Trimming cost V 2 bases and J 0 bases, with 14 bases left between them. CDR3 length: 17 residues. The CDR3 coding sequence is TGTGCCAGCAGTGAAAGACCGATGACAGGCTCTGGAAACACCATATATTTT. Translation: CASSERPMTGSGNTIYF.

This clonotype has more than one count but fewer than ten. This CDR3 reads CASSLDVRRSETQYF. The CDR3 nucleotides are TGTGCCAGCAGCTTAGATGTGCGGCGCTCGGAGACCCAGTACTTC. The V gene is TRBV7-9, the J gene TRBJ2-5; no reliable D call. The ends were cut back, 1 base at V and 5 bases at J, with 14 bases in the middle. There are 15 residues in the CDR3. Germline lookup yields CDR1 SEHNR and CDR2 FQNEAQ (reference sequence).

This clonotype was recorded only once. The CDR3 bases are TGTGCCAGTAAGGAGGGACAGGTTAGCAATCAGCCCCAGCATTTT. It specifies CASKEGQVSNQPQHF. The rearrangement links TRBV19 to TRBJ1-5, with 8 bases matching TRBD1. Germline V gene lookup returns CDR1 LNHDA and CDR2 SQIVND (reference sequence). The CDR3 contains 15 residues. Germline trimming cut 7 bases from V and 0 bases from J; bases unmatched to any gene: 5.

A word on this clonotype: This may be a read error: a much more frequent sequence differs by one nucleotide. This chain uses TRBV5-5 with TRBJ2-1, with 7 bases matching TRBD2. J was trimmed by 3 bases and V by 3 bases; bases with no gene match: 6. CDR3 length equals 15 residues. Germline V gene lookup returns CDR1 SGHKS and CDR2 YYEKEE (reference sequence). CDR3 nucleotides: TGTGCCAGCAGCTGGACCCGGGGGGACTACAATGAGCAGTTCTTC. It codes for CASSWTRGDYNEQFF.

This clonotype was detected a few times. V is TRBV6-1 and J is TRBJ2-6; a possible D gene is TRBD1 (5 bases). V lost 5 bases and J lost 0, with 14 bases in between. The germline V gene has CDR1 MNHNS and CDR2 SASEGT. The CDR3 consists of 17 residues. As DNA, the CDR3 is TGTGCCAGCAGTTTCGCCATAGGGGCCTCTGGGGCCAACGTCCTGACTTTC. Protein product: CASSFAIGASGANVLTF.

Relative to its sample, this clonotype is medium-sized. The CDR3 region is CASSSSGQDFSDTQYF. The CDR3 region has the DNA TGTGCCAGCAGTTCCTCGGGACAGGATTTCTCAGATACGCAGTATTTT. The chain combines TRBV12-3 or TRBV12-4 with TRBJ2-3; 8 nucleotides line up with TRBD1. V dropped 4 bases and J dropped 4; count of bases not matched to a gene: 10. This CDR3 is built from 16 residues.

In this sample, this clonotype turned up once. A clone one base away is much larger, so this may be a read error. The rearrangement uses TRBV5-5 and TRBJ2-3; unclear D gene. The germline V and J ends were trimmed by 2 bases and 1 base, with 11 bases remaining between them. Germline CDR1 reads SGHKS; CDR2 reads YYEKEE (reference sequence). The CDR3 is made up of 15 amino acids. CDR3 amino acids: CASSFVGYGTDTQYF. In nucleotides, the CDR3 is TGTGCCAGCAGCTTCGTGGGCTATGGCACAGATACGCAGTATTTT.

This clonotype was found a few times. An end of the junction differs from the germline gene, which may be a read error. The chain combines TRBV7-7 with TRBJ2-5; 8 nucleotides match TRBD1. Germline V lookup: CDR1 SSHAT, CDR2 FNYEAQ (reference sequence). CDR3 size: 13 residues. In nucleotides, the CDR3 is TGTGCTAGCAGCATGACAGGGGCAGAGACCCAGTACTTC. This codes for CASSMTGAETQYF.

About this clonotype itself: This may be a read error: a much more frequent sequence differs by one nucleotide. This chain joins TRBV27 and TRBJ2-1; no reliable D call. Trimming removed 5 bases at V and 10 bases at J, with 12 bases between. Looked up from germline, CDR1 is MNHEY and CDR2 is SMNVEV (reference sequence). CDR3 length equals 12 residues. The DNA for the CDR3 is TGTGCCAGCAGTCTGCAGAGATGGGAGCAGTTCTTC. This translates into CASSLQRWEQFF.

This clonotype appeared a few times. The chain uses TRBV7-6 and TRBJ1-6, with D uncertain. This CDR3 spans 11 amino acids. CDR1 is SGHVS and CDR2 is FNYEAQ in the germline V gene. Trimming cost V 6 bases and J 5 bases, with 2 bases left between them. DNA of the CDR3: TGTGCCAGCAGGCATAATTCACCCCTCCACTTT. Amino acid sequence: CASRHNSPLHF.

This chain joins TRBV4-1 and TRBJ2-7; 7 bases line up with TRBD1. The J segment lost 2 bases and the V segment lost 2 bases, leaving 6 bases of the junction unmatched. The CDR3 is made up of 15 amino acids. Germline V lookup: CDR1 MGHRA, CDR2 YSYEKL. The CDR3 region is CASSQLVQGAYEQYF. As DNA, the CDR3 is TGCGCCAGCAGCCAATTGGTCCAGGGGGCCTACGAGCAGTACTTC.

This clonotype was recorded a few times. The chain carries TRBV20-1 and TRBJ2-5; 7 bases map to TRBD2. The junction had 8 bases not matched to a gene; V was cut back by 3 bases and J by 1 base. Germline loops: CDR1 DFQATT, CDR2 SNEGSKA (reference sequence). CDR3 length: 15 residues. The DNA of the CDR3 is TGCAGTGCTAGGGCCAGCGGGGCCCTCCAAGAGACCCAGTACTTC. Translating gives CSARASGALQETQYF.

Here the CDR3 DNA reads TGTGCCAGCAGCTTAACTTCGGGGGCTGAAGCTTTCTTT. Translation: CASSLTSGAEAFF. J is TRBJ1-1 and V is TRBV7-3; a possible D gene is TRBD1 (5 bases). Germline assignment: CDR1 SGHTA and CDR2 FQGTGA. The V and J ends lost 0 bases and 6 bases respectively, with 8 bases between them. The CDR3 contains 13 residues.

This clonotype has only one observation. Since a much larger clone is just one base distant, this may be a read error. The chain has TRBV7-8 and TRBJ1-1; the D is unclear. This CDR3 region has 15 residues. Germline CDR1 is SGHVS and CDR2 is FQNEAQ. The CDR3 loop reads CASSSRTALNTESFF. The CDR3 coding sequence is TGTGCCAGCAGCTCGAGGACGGCCTTGAACACTGAATCTTTCTTT.

The chain combines TRBV9 with TRBJ1-5; D gene ambiguous. V was clipped by 5 bases and J by 0 bases, with 12 bases between them. In germline, CDR1 is SGDLS, CDR2 YYNGEE. This CDR3 contains 15 residues. The CDR3 spells CASSSSWYSNQPQHF. The CDR3 DNA reads TGTGCCAGCAGTTCTTCCTGGTATAGCAATCAGCCCCAGCATTTT.

This clonotype qualifies as medium-sized. The chain combines TRBV4-1 with TRBJ2-1; D unresolved. The V gene lost 3 bases and the J gene lost 7 bases, with 7 bases spanning the gap. The CDR3 extends over 12 amino acids. CDR1 is MGHRA and CDR2 is YSYEKL in the germline V gene. CDR3 region: CASSHPGNEQFF. CDR3 bases: TGCGCCAGCAGCCACCCTGGGAATGAGCAGTTCTTC.

By sample fraction, this clonotype is medium-sized. The chain joins TRBV11-2 to TRBJ1-2, with D possibly matching TRBD1 (6 bases). Germline loops: CDR1 SGHAT, CDR2 FQNNGV. V lost 1 base, J lost 7 bases, and 19 bases lay in between. The CDR3 has 16 residues. The CDR3 DNA follows: TGTGCCAGCAGCTTAGGTCATCGGGGGGCAGTTAGTGGCTACACCTTC. It encodes CASSLGHRGAVSGYTF.

This clonotype rates as large. The chain recombines TRBV18 with TRBJ2-1; D gene uncertain. Germline CDR1 KGHSH, CDR2 LQKENI. The CDR3 is 12 amino acids. V lost 2 bases, J lost 9 bases, and 8 bases lay in between. CDR3 residues: CASSPGFSEQFF. The CDR3 DNA sequence: TGTGCCAGCTCACCAGGGTTTAGTGAGCAGTTCTTC.

This clonotype is judged large. The CDR3 region is CASSWSQAGSYEQYF. Written as DNA, the CDR3 is TGTGCCAGCAGTTGGAGTCAGGCCGGCTCCTACGAGCAGTACTTC. The chain is built from TRBV27 and TRBJ2-7; D gene unclear. This CDR3 has 15 amino acids. Trimming took off 4 bases at V and 0 bases at J, with 13 bases between the two ends. CDR1 MNHEY and CDR2 SMNVEV come from the germline V gene (reference sequence).

This clonotype was counted between two and nine times. This chain connects TRBV5-4 to TRBJ2-5; D may correspond to TRBD1 or TRBD2 (5 bases each). Trimming pared 4 bases from V and 2 bases from J, leaving 12 bases between. Germline values: CDR1 SGHNT, CDR2 YYREEE (reference sequence). There are 14 residues in the CDR3. In nucleotides, the CDR3 is TGTGCCAGCAGCCCGGGACGGCTACAAGAGACCCAGTACTTC. This translates into CASSPGRLQETQYF.

By share of the sample, this clonotype is medium-sized. The rearrangement joins TRBV7-9 to TRBJ2-1; 7 nucleotides line up with TRBD1. V shed 2 bases, J shed 6 bases, and the junction held 7 bases outside the gene matches. Germline lookup yields CDR1 SEHNR and CDR2 FQNEAQ (reference sequence). This CDR3 has 15 residues. The CDR3 spells CASSLRQGQGNEQFF. The CDR3 bases are TGTGCCAGCAGCTTAAGACAGGGTCAAGGCAATGAGCAGTTCTTC.

Within the sample, this clonotype is medium-sized. The J gene is TRBJ2-1, the V gene TRBV27; 12 nucleotides line up with TRBD2. Germline lookup yields CDR1 MNHEY and CDR2 SMNVEV (reference sequence). Trimming took 5 bases from V and 4 from J; bases not matched to a gene: 12. This CDR3 comprises 18 residues. Here the CDR3 reads CASSPAPPGTSGYNEQFF. CDR3 nucleotide sequence: TGTGCCAGCAGTCCCGCTCCCCCCGGGACTAGCGGGTACAATGAGCAGTTCTTC.